This record covers a single T cell receptor beta chain. This sample is part of a study of blood T cell repertoires in COVID-19. Looking at the study overall: Acute-phase and convalescent COVID-19 samples originated in the United States, Italy and Spain.

Here immunoSEQ multiplex PCR was the method, and the copy in TCRdb shows in-frame clones only, minus some. The sample lists around 200,000 clones, 88% occurring once. Recovery among Cohort 3 donors was established by two negative PCRs, clearance, or symptom resolution. Input material: PBMCs or T cells enriched from blood (not recorded which). This sequence was found in a woman aged 25 to 39 who had recovered from COVID-19.

CDR3 DNA sequence: TGTGCCAGCAGCTTTGGGGCCCCAGGGGCGTCCATCAATGAGCAGTTCTTC. It specifies CASSFGAPGASINEQFF. This sequence joins TRBV7-2 and TRBJ2-1; D may be TRBD1 (6 bases). In germline, CDR1 is SGHTA, CDR2 FQGNSA. CDR3 size: 17 residues. With 3 bases removed from V and 6 bases from J, the gap between germline ends came to 21 bases.